Below, one T cell receptor beta chain is given with its context. Trimming removed 3 bases from V and 0 bases from J, with 12 bases in between. Looked up from germline, CDR1 is MDHEN and CDR2 is SYDVKM. The CDR3 is made up of 16 amino acids. Per the original data handling: Reference gene primer amplification in the assay estimated nucleated cell counts. Only in-frame clones appear in the TCRdb table, and some are missing; sequencing was by immunoSEQ multiplex PCR. Clone size and V and J calls were adopted from that table, with D and trimming inferred from the DNA. The repertoire holds under 250,000 clones, with about 84% as singletons. The entry originates in a study of blood T cell repertoires in COVID-19. The wider study: COVID-19 samples, acute and convalescent, were from the United States, Italy and Spain. The cDNA or gDNA used as material had been derived from T cells, B-cell-depleted T cells, or PBMCs.

The receptor comes from an elderly man with acute or convalescent COVID-19. Sequencing was performed on peripheral blood. V usage is TRBV28 and J usage is TRBJ1-3; D is ambiguous. CDR3 sequence: CASSLYGRSSGNTIYF. For the CDR3, the DNA is TGTGCCAGCAGTTTGTATGGGAGAAGCTCTGGAAACACCATATATTTT.